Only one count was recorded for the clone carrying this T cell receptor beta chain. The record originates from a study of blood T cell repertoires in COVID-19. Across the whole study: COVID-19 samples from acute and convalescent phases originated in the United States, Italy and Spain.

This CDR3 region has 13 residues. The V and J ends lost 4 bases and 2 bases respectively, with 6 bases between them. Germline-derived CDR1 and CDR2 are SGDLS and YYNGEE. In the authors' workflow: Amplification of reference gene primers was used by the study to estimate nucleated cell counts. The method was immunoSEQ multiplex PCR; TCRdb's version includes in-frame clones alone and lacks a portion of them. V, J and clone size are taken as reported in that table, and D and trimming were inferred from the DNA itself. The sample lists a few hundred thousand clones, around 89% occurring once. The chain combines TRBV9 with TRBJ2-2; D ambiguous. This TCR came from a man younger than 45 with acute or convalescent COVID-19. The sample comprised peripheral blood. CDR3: CASSQSNTGELFF. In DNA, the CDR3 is TGTGCCAGCAGCCAGTCCAACACCGGGGAGCTGTTTTTT.